The 12 T cell receptor beta chains below come from one sample, sequenced in a study of Ad26.COV2.S vaccination and SARS-CoV-2 variants (dated by TCRdb to about 2021). Receptors were amplified or captured by the immunoSEQ multiplex PCR assay. TCRdb re-hosts the immuneACCESS table, in-frame sequences only. Its copies lack some clones; in the studies checked, an unresolved V gene accounts for under half of them, and the cause for the rest is not known. The sample contains hundreds of thousands of clones, about four fifths of them found a single time. Clones ranked in the top ten supply about 7.4% of the sample. The treatment or condition label for this specimen denotes: roughly 18 received Ad26.COV2.S at low or high dose, single or two shots; roughly 5 received placebo; per-sample allocation not given. For vaccine and placebo recipients, the sequenced repertoires came from samples collected on day 63 after the first injection.

Sequenced here: peripheral blood, sampled in a trial of Ad26.COV2.S vaccine versus placebo. These receptors came from a person between 18 and 65 years old who received the Ad26.COV2.S COVID-19 vaccine or a placebo.

The genes are TRBV19 and TRBJ2-7; possibly TRBD2 for D (6 bases). The CDR3 covers 14 residues. Germline lookup yields CDR1 LNHDA and CDR2 SQIVND (reference sequence). The ends were cut back, 4 bases at V and 3 bases at J, with 13 bases in the middle. The CDR3 nucleotides read TGTGCCAGTAGTAGGGGGGACCCCCGCTACGAGCAGTACTTC. This sequence encodes CASSRGDPRYEQYF.

The chain has TRBV28 and TRBJ1-5; no clear D. With 4 bases removed from V and 1 base from J, the gap between germline ends came to 5 bases. The CDR3 has 13 amino acids. Per germline, CDR1 MDHEN and CDR2 SYDVKM. DNA for the CDR3: TGTGCCAGCAGTTGGGGAAGCAATCAGCCCCAGCATTTT. Translating gives CASSWGSNQPQHF.

This clone was observed once. J is TRBJ1-1 and V is TRBV30, with a tentative D call TRBD1 (6 bases). Germline-derived CDR1 and CDR2 are GTSNPN and SVGIG (reference sequence). The length of the CDR3 is 15 residues. V lost 1 base, J lost 5 bases, and 17 bases lay in between. The CDR3 here is CAWSGSRGGTTEAFF. CDR3 sequence (DNA): TGTGCCTGGAGTGGATCTCGAGGGGGGACGACTGAAGCTTTCTTT.

This sequence joins TRBV10-1 and TRBJ2-1; 10 bases are shared with TRBD2. Germline CDR1 is WNHNN and CDR2 is SYGVQD (reference sequence). CDR3 length: 16 residues. Trimming took 2 bases from V and 7 from J; bases not matched to a gene: 8. The CDR3 protein is CASSEVSGRARNEQFF. The CDR3 nucleotides read TGCGCCAGCAGTGAGGTCAGCGGGAGGGCCAGGAATGAGCAGTTCTTC.

This clone occurred once. The CDR3 sequence is CATRTGENTGELFF. CDR3 sequence (DNA): TGTGCCACTCGAACAGGGGAAAACACCGGGGAGCTGTTTTTT. This chain links TRBV10-3 with TRBJ2-2, with 7 bases fitting TRBD1. The CDR3 is 14 amino acids. V shed 10 bases and J 2 bases; nucleotides not matched to a gene: 7. Germline-derived CDR1 and CDR2 are ENHRY and SYGVKD.

The chain joins TRBV13 to TRBJ2-7; D is unresolved. There are 17 residues in the CDR3. V lost 3 bases and J 1 base, leaving 19 bases between the germline ends. CDR1 and CDR2 from the germline V gene are PRHDT and FYEKMQ (reference sequence). The CDR3 region has the DNA TGTGCCAGCAGCTTGTCCGGTGGTGAGGTTCATTCCTACGAGCAGTACTTC. Protein: CASSLSGGEVHSYEQYF.

The V gene is TRBV5-1, the J gene TRBJ1-4; D unresolved. This CDR3 spans 15 amino acids. V was cut by 2 bases and J by 3 bases, with 11 bases left in between. Germline CDR1 is SGHRS and CDR2 is YFSETQ. The DNA of the CDR3 is TGCGCCAGCAGCTTCGGGTCGGGGTCTAATGAAAAACTGTTTTTT. It is translated as CASSFGSGSNEKLFF.

The chain uses TRBV5-1 and TRBJ1-3; D is perhaps TRBD1 (5 bases). The CDR3 length is 14 residues. CDR1 SGHRS and CDR2 YFSETQ come from the germline V gene. Trimming took 4 bases from V and 1 from J, leaving 9 bases between them. The CDR3: CASSTSGSGNTIYF. CDR3 nucleotides: TGCGCCAGCAGCACCTCAGGGTCTGGAAACACCATATATTTT.

Comment on this clone: Within the sample, other DNA sequences also encode this same CDR3. This chain links TRBV27 with TRBJ2-7; TRBD1 aligns across 7 bases. This CDR3 comprises 13 residues. Germline V lookup: CDR1 MNHEY, CDR2 SMNVEV (reference sequence). The V segment lost 3 bases and the J segment 3 bases; nucleotides outside the gene matches: 2. CDR3 sequence reads: CASSLGQHYEQYF. In nucleotides, the CDR3 is TGTGCCAGCAGTTTGGGACAGCACTACGAGCAGTACTTC.

CDR3 residues: CASSLGFGGSEAFF. The CDR3 nucleotides read TGTGCCAGCAGCTTAGGGTTTGGGGGCTCTGAAGCTTTCTTT. V usage is TRBV7-2 and J usage is TRBJ1-1; the D gene is possibly TRBD1 (6 bases). The CDR3 consists of 14 residues. Germline values: CDR1 SGHTA, CDR2 FQGNSA. V was clipped by 1 base and J by 6 bases, with 12 bases between them.

V is TRBV7-2 and J is TRBJ1-3; D is undetermined. V was trimmed by 4 bases and J by 0 bases, leaving 10 bases between them. This CDR3 region has 15 residues. Germline loops: CDR1 SGHTA, CDR2 FQGNSA. Here the CDR3 DNA reads TGTGCCAGCAGCTGGCAGCGTGACTCTGGAAACACCATATATTTT. Translated, it gives CASSWQRDSGNTIYF. Full variable domain (missing parts from reference TRBV7-2 and TRBJ1-3): GAGVSQSPSNKVTEKGKDVELRCDPISGHTALYWYRQSLGQGLEFLIYFQGNSAPDKSGLPSDRFSAERTGGSVSTLTIQRTQQEDSAVYLCASSWQRDSGNTIYFGEGSWLTVV.

The chain combines TRBV19 with TRBJ2-7; 11 bases are shared with TRBD1. The CDR3 is 14 amino acids. Trimming cost V 5 bases and J 3 bases; bases outside gene matches: 3. The germline gives CDR1 LNHDA, CDR2 SQIVND (reference sequence). CDR3 nucleotide sequence: TGTGCCAGTAGTTGGGGGACAGGGGGCTACGAGCAGTACTTC. This codes for CASSWGTGGYEQYF.